The present entry profiles one TCR beta chain with its context. The record originates from a study of STAT5B mutations in CD4+ large granular lymphocyte leukemia. Here immunoSEQ multiplex PCR was the method, and the copy in TCRdb shows in-frame clones only, minus some. The table lists roughly 32,000 clones, 85% to 90% of them singletons. The CDR3 covers 13 residues. The V end lost 10 bases, the J end lost 2 bases, and 14 bases lay between the germline ends. Germline lookup yields CDR1 SEHNR and CDR2 FQNEAQ (reference sequence). Sequences were obtained from CD4+ T cells from blood buffy coats. This clonotype was sampled from a human donor in good health. The chain uses TRBV7-9 and TRBJ1-1, with D unresolved. The CDR3 DNA sequence: TGTGCCACCCTCCGTCGAAAAAACACTGAAGCTTTCTTT. It encodes CATLRRKNTEAFF.